This TCR beta chain was sequenced for a study of T cells in Graves' hyperthyroidism and ophthalmopathy. Points from the study as a whole: A median approximately 6.5 months before onset, the model predicted ophthalmopathy. Ophthalmopathy could be told apart from stable hyperthyroidism with a 13 V-J model.

RNA transcripts gave rise to amplified TCR beta CDR3 regions. First-round RT-PCR of the TCR CDR3 relied on the HTBI primer set. TCRdb redid the calling of the multiplex PCR reads with MiXCR, one entry per CDR3 protein. In the table there are 300,000 to 450,000 distinct CDR3 sequences, about 15% of which are singletons. The CDR3 has 15 residues. The V gene's germline CDR1 is KGHSH and CDR2 LQKENI. The sample holds a few counts of this clonotype. Its matching antigen is unknown. Sequence at one end of the junction differs from germline and may be a read error. The TCR comes from a woman in her 30s with Graves' hyperthyroidism. The rearrangement joins TRBV18 to TRBJ2-2; D is tentatively TRBD1 or TRBD2 (5 bases each). The sequencing sample was made of blood. The CDR3 nucleotides are TGTGCCAGCTCACCCAAGGGGCGAGGCACCGGGGAGCTATTTTTT. Translated, it gives CASSPKGRGTGELFF.